The 12 T cell receptor beta chains below all came from one sample that was sequenced in a study of T-cell reconstitution after alpha-beta-depleted transplantation in children. Unique molecular identifiers were incorporated during preparation of the TCRbeta library. Via MiXCR, TCRdb re-called the PCR reads, giving one row per CDR3 protein. This table holds hundreds of thousands of distinct CDR3 sequences, around a sixth found once. Source: PBMCs, mostly from graft donor cells, taken 360 days after TCRalphabeta/CD19-depleted stem cell transplant. These receptors all stem from a male patient under 10 years old who had a stem cell transplant for acute lymphoblastic leukemia, so the T cells may come from the graft donor.

This chain connects TRBV7-8 to TRBJ1-3; no clear D. The germline V gene encodes CDR1 SGHVS and CDR2 FQNEAQ. There are 14 residues in the CDR3. Trimming shortened V by 2 bases and J by 4 bases, and 9 bases separated the two germline ends. The DNA for the CDR3 is TGTGCCAGCAGCTTATCGTCCCGGGGAAACACCATATATTTT. Translating it yields CASSLSSRGNTIYF. Combining the CDR3 with reference TRBV7-8 and TRBJ1-3 gives the whole variable domain GAGVSQSPRYKVAKRGQDVALRCDPISGHVSLFWYQQALGQGPEFLTYFQNEAQLDKSGLPSDRFFAERPEGSVSTLKIQRTQQEDSAVYLCASSLSSRGNTIYFGEGSWLTVV.

This chain links TRBV4-3 with TRBJ2-2; the D gene could be TRBD1 or TRBD2 (5 bases each). This CDR3 spans 18 amino acids. V lost 1 base to trimming and J lost 0 bases, with 15 bases between them. Germline CDR1 LGHNA, CDR2 YSLEER. CDR3 bases: TGCGCCAGCAGCCAAGCTTTCCGGGGCGGGCCGAACACCGGGGAGCTGTTTTTT. This gives the protein CASSQAFRGGPNTGELFF.

About this clonotype itself: The junction departs from germline at one end; a sequencing error may be responsible. The chain employs TRBV12-3 or TRBV12-4 and TRBJ2-7; D not certain. The CDR3 loop spans 11 amino acids. The CDR3 region is CASSRSYELYF. In DNA form, the CDR3 reads TGTGCCAGCAGCCGATCGTACGAGCTGTACTTC.

This clonotype was observed many times. The V and J genes are TRBV4-3 and TRBJ1-2; tentatively, D is TRBD1 (6 bases). Trimming removed 0 bases at V and 5 bases at J, with 13 bases between. This CDR3 region has 15 residues. Germline assignment: CDR1 LGHNA and CDR2 YSLEER. The CDR3 DNA reads TGCGCCAGCAGCCAAGATTATCAGGGGCGGTATGGCTACACCTTC. Encoded protein: CASSQDYQGRYGYTF.

V and J are TRBV12-3 or TRBV12-4 and TRBJ2-6, with a tentative D call TRBD1 (7 bases). V lost 6 bases and J lost 2, with 14 bases in between. The CDR3 has 16 amino acids. The CDR3 nucleotides read TGTGCCAGCAGAAGACAGGGCGGGACTGGGGCCAACGTCCTGACTTTC. Its protein product is CASRRQGGTGANVLTF.

The chain is built from TRBV5-1 and TRBJ2-7; a weak D match, TRBD2 (6 bases). This CDR3 comprises 15 residues. V gave up 0 bases and J gave up 6 bases, with 16 bases separating them. Per the germline V gene, CDR1 is SGHRS and CDR2 is YFSETQ. CDR3 coding DNA: TGCGCCAGCAGCTTGGGGGCCAGGGTCGGGGGCGAGCAGTACTTC. Translation gives CASSLGARVGGEQYF.

The rearrangement uses TRBV11-2 and TRBJ2-5, with 8 bases that match TRBD2. There are 20 residues in the CDR3. Germline V CDR1 and CDR2: SGHAT, FQNNGV. J gave up 3 bases and V 5 bases, and 23 bases lay outside the gene matches. The CDR3 DNA sequence: TGTGCCAGCAGCGCCACCGGTTATCCTCGAGCGGGGGAGACGGAAGAGACCCAGTACTTC. It encodes CASSATGYPRAGETEETQYF.

The chain recombines TRBV15 with TRBJ2-1; possibly TRBD1 for D (5 bases). The CDR3 runs 15 residues. Germline CDR1 and CDR2: LNHNV and YYDKDF (reference sequence). Trimming removed 2 bases from V and 0 bases from J, with 8 bases in between. In DNA form, the CDR3 reads TGTGCCACCAGCAGAAGGCAGGGCTCCTACAATGAGCAGTTCTTC. It encodes CATSRRQGSYNEQFF.

The table lists this clonotype with a few counts. This sequence joins TRBV28 and TRBJ2-7; no clear D gene. This CDR3 spans 14 amino acids. CDR1 is MDHEN, CDR2 SYDVKM, per germline. V lost 5 bases, J lost 2 bases, and 13 bases lay in between. CDR3 in DNA: TGTGCCAGCAGTCCCATGGACCGTACCTACGAGCAGTACTTC. It is translated as CASSPMDRTYEQYF.

The chain links TRBV7-3 to TRBJ2-1; D is unresolved. Germline V CDR1 and CDR2: SGHTA, FQGTGA. This CDR3 spans 13 amino acids. The V end was cut by 2 bases, the J end by 6 bases, with 8 bases between. CDR3 DNA sequence: TGTGCCAGCAGCTTACTATTCACCAATGAGCAGTTCTTC. Its translation: CASSLLFTNEQFF.

The chain links TRBV20-1 to TRBJ2-1; 9 bases are shared with TRBD2. The CDR3 loop spans 14 amino acids. J lost 5 bases, V lost 8 bases, and 10 bases had no gene match. CDR1 DFQATT and CDR2 SNEGSKA come from the germline V gene (reference sequence). CDR3 loop: CSWSASGVDNEQFF. The CDR3 coding sequence is TGCAGTTGGTCGGCTAGCGGGGTTGACAATGAGCAGTTCTTC.

V is TRBV10-3 and J is TRBJ2-7; 7 bases match TRBD1. J lost 2 bases, V lost 7 bases, and 5 bases had no gene match. The germline V gene encodes CDR1 ENHRY and CDR2 SYGVKD. This CDR3 is built from 13 residues. CDR3 in amino acids: CAIKGDSTYEQYF. CDR3 DNA: TGTGCCATCAAGGGGGACAGCACCTACGAGCAGTACTTC.